These T cell receptor beta chains were read from a single sample in a study of OX40 agonist ivuxolimab in advanced cancers. Sequencing used immunoSEQ multiplex PCR; TCRdb keeps in-frame clones, though not all of them. Of around 53,000 clones in the sample, nearly 80% are singletons; the top ten hold around 2.5%. Here the sequenced sample was CD4+ or CD8+ T cells sorted from blood, taken in a trial of the OX40 agonist ivuxolimab. These receptors all come from an adult with an advanced solid tumor such as melanoma, head and neck, liver or kidney cancer. The CDR3 runs from the conserved cysteine through the conserved F or W. The order of the fields is J gene, clone size, D gene, V gene, CDR3 protein, CDR3 DNA. A D gene is named only where the DNA matches it firmly. Expanded clones are given a class, and other clones once, few, many or no size at all.

>TRBJ2-6|-|-|TRBV19
CASSLPQGSVLTF
TGTGCCAGTAGTCTGCCGCAGGGGAGCGTCCTGACTTTC
>TRBJ2-7|-|-|TRBV2
CASLVGAGVHEQYF
TGTGCCAGCTTGGTGGGGGCGGGAGTTCACGAGCAGTACTTC
>TRBJ2-1|-|-|TRBV14
CASSQPSRVYSYNEQFF
TGTGCCAGCAGCCAACCGAGCAGGGTCTATAGCTACAATGAGCAGTTCTTC
>TRBJ2-1|-|-|TRBV6-5
CASSYFSEQFF
TGTGCCAGCAGTTACTTCAGCGAGCAGTTCTTC
>TRBJ2-5|-|TRBD1|TRBV18
CASSPDRGLETQYF
TGTGCCAGCTCGCCAGACAGGGGGCTTGAGACCCAGTACTTC
>TRBJ2-7|-|-|TRBV5-3
CARSPLAPSYEQYF
TGTGCCAGAAGCCCTCTTGCCCCCAGCTACGAGCAGTACTTC
>TRBJ2-4|few|TRBD1|TRBV28
CASSSPTGGVAKNIQYF
TGTGCCAGCAGTTCTCCGACAGGGGGTGTAGCCAAAAACATTCAGTACTTC
>TRBJ2-7|-|TRBD2|TRBV12-5
CASGSPLGTSGGQDQKQYF
TGTGCTAGTGGTTCACCACTCGGGACTAGCGGGGGCCAGGACCAGAAGCAGTACTTC
>TRBJ1-5|-|-|TRBV19
CASSKTGGSRPQHF
TGTGCCAGTAGTAAAACCGGGGGTTCCAGGCCCCAGCATTTT
>TRBJ2-1|-|-|TRBV7-2
CASSFTQGPYNEQFF
TGTGCCAGCAGCTTTACACAGGGACCCTACAATGAGCAGTTCTTC
>TRBJ2-3|-|TRBD2|TRBV7-9
CASSLLAGGQNTQYF
TGTGCCAGCAGCCTACTAGCGGGAGGGCAGAATACGCAGTATTTT
>TRBJ1-5|once|-|TRBV19
CASSLRANRLHNQPQHF
TGTGCCAGTAGTCTCCGGGCCAATCGACTCCATAATCAGCCCCAGCATTTT
>TRBJ2-7|-|TRBD1|TRBV4-3
CASSQQAGTAFYEQYF
TGCGCCAGCAGCCAACAGGCCGGGACAGCCTTCTACGAGCAGTACTTC
>TRBJ1-6|-|-|TRBV5-1
CASSWAPGLPDSPLHF
TGCGCCAGCAGCTGGGCTCCGGGACTGCCTGATTCACCCCTCCACTTT
>TRBJ1-1|-|TRBD1|TRBV6-5
CASWPTGVNTEAFF
TGTGCCAGCTGGCCCACAGGGGTGAACACTGAAGCTTTCTTT
>TRBJ2-4|few|TRBD2|TRBV7-2
CASSYHSGLAKNIQYF
TGTGCCAGCAGCTATCATAGCGGGCTAGCCAAAAACATTCAGTACTTC
>TRBJ1-3|-|-|TRBV21-1
CASSRRGHRSGNTIYF
TGTGCCAGCAGCAGAAGAGGACATCGCTCTGGAAACACCATATATTTT
>TRBJ2-1|-|TRBD1|TRBV7-2
CASSPSGTGFNEQFF
TGTGCCAGCAGCCCCTCCGGGACAGGGTTCAATGAGCAGTTCTTC
>TRBJ2-3|-|TRBD2|TRBV27
CASRGLAGARSLTDTQYF
TGTGCCAGCCGCGGACTAGCGGGGGCTCGTTCCCTCACAGATACGCAGTATTTT
>TRBJ2-7|-|TRBD2|TRBV11-2
CASSLEAGGYYEQYF
TGTGCCAGCAGCTTAGAGGCGGGAGGATACTACGAGCAGTACTTC
>TRBJ1-5|-|TRBD1|TRBV18
CASSPGQVEPQHF
TGTGCCAGCTCACCTGGACAGGTGGAGCCCCAGCATTTT
>TRBJ1-1|-|-|TRBV5-1
CASSLASTQVGTEAFF
TGCGCCAGCAGCTTGGCCTCGACCCAGGTGGGCACTGAAGCTTTCTTT
>TRBJ1-4|-|-|TRBV5-4
CASSLDGEPNEKLFF
TGTGCCAGCAGCTTGGACGGGGAGCCTAATGAAAAACTGTTTTTT
>TRBJ2-4|-|-|TRBV28
CASSRRLAKNIQYF
TGTGCCAGCAGTAGGAGACTAGCCAAAAACATTCAGTACTTC